This T cell receptor beta chain was recovered during a study of shared clonotypes between healthy human individuals. Germline CDR1 reads SNHLY; CDR2 reads FYNNEI. The CDR3 runs 14 residues. Trimming shortened V by 4 bases and J by 5 bases, and 11 bases separated the two germline ends. TCRdb's table, derived via immunoSEQ multiplex PCR, lists solely in-frame clones and lacks some. The sample carries approximately 2.5 million clones, roughly nine tenths recorded once. Sequencing input: naive CD4+ T cells sorted from blood. This sample's subset: CD45RA+ positively selected. The clonotype originates from a man aged 18 to 30 in good health. The gene calls are TRBV2 and TRBJ1-4, with D perhaps TRBD1 (5 bases). This chain's CDR3 is CASSGDGGNEKLFF. In nucleotides, the CDR3 is TGTGCCAGCAGTGGGGACGGGGGAAATGAAAAACTGTTTTTT. The full variable domain, with the rest looked up from reference TRBV2 and TRBJ1-4, is EPEVTQTPSHQVTQMGQEVILRCVPISNHLYFYWYRQILGQKVEFLVSFYNNEISEKSEIFDDQFSVERPDGSNFTLKIRSTKLEDSAMYFCASSGDGGNEKLFFGSGTQLSVL.